Listed below are T cell receptor beta chains from one sample, sequenced in a study of blood T cells in healthy people across ages. TCRdb fed the 5' RACE reads into MiXCR, producing one record per CDR3 protein. The profile shows over a million distinct CDR3 sequences, 45% of them singletons. The sample taken for sequencing was blood. Receptors were obtained from a woman aged 55-75 years in good health. The CDR3 runs from the conserved cysteine through the conserved F or W. A D gene is named only where the DNA matches it firmly. Clone sizes are given selectively: once, few, many, or a class where the clone is expanded.

TRBV5-6	TRBJ1-6	-	TRBD1	CASSLGLGGQGSPLHF	TGTGCCAGCAGCTTGGGTCTAGGGGGCCAGGGTTCACCCCTCCACTTT
TRBV6-1	TRBJ1-6	-	-	CASSEAGRGSYNSPLHF	TGTGCCAGCAGTGAAGCAGGCAGAGGCTCCTATAATTCACCCCTCCACTTT
TRBV20-1	TRBJ2-5	-	-	CSANGGSHGETQYF	TGCAGTGCTAATGGAGGAAGCCATGGGGAGACCCAGTACTTC
TRBV9	TRBJ2-3	-	-	CASSVVGGGPTDTQYF	TGTGCCAGCAGCGTAGTAGGGGGAGGGCCGACAGATACGCAGTATTTT
TRBV15	TRBJ2-1	-	-	CATSREGVNEQFF	TGTGCCACCAGCAGAGAAGGCGTGAATGAGCAGTTCTTC
TRBV6-2/TRBV6-3	TRBJ2-4	-	-	CATTKGEWAKNIQYF	TGTGCCACCACGAAAGGGGAATGGGCCAAAAACATTCAGTACTTC
TRBV10-3	TRBJ2-3	-	-	CATSEVRTDTQYF	TGTGCCACCAGTGAAGTTCGGACAGATACGCAGTATTTT
TRBV18	TRBJ2-3	-	TRBD2	CASSRTSGSSPDTQYF	TGTGCCAGCTCGCGGACTAGCGGGAGTTCCCCGGATACGCAGTATTTT
TRBV14	TRBJ2-7	-	-	CASSQEGPYDYEQYF	TGTGCCAGCAGCCAAGAGGGACCCTATGATTACGAGCAGTACTTC
TRBV4-3	TRBJ2-7	-	TRBD2	CASSQDTSGGPCEQYF	TGCGCCAGCAGCCAGGATACTAGCGGGGGGCCCTGCGAGCAGTACTTC
TRBV27	TRBJ2-7	-	-	CASSFSSSSYNEQYF	TGTGCCAGCAGTTTTAGTTCCAGCTCCTACAATGAGCAGTACTTC
TRBV6-2/TRBV6-3	TRBJ2-5	-	TRBD1	CASSYPGTGGYETQYF	TGTGCCAGCAGTTACCCGGGGACAGGGGGGTACGAGACCCAGTACTTC
TRBV29-1	TRBJ2-3	-	-	CSVRGNTDTQYF	TGCAGCGTTCGGGGGAACACAGATACGCAGTATTTT
TRBV6-2/TRBV6-3	TRBJ2-1	-	TRBD2	CASSRGLAGGGQFF	TGTGCCAGCAGTAGGGGACTAGCGGGAGGTGGGCAGTTCTTC
TRBV20-1	TRBJ2-5	-	TRBD2	CSARIGLAAYNEQYF	TGCAGTGCTAGGATCGGACTAGCGGCCTACAATGAGCAGTACTTC
TRBV4-2	TRBJ2-1	few	TRBD1	CASSQGGTGSSNEQFF	TGTGCCAGCAGCCAAGGTGGGACAGGGTCTAGCAATGAGCAGTTCTTC
TRBV27	TRBJ2-3	few	-	CASQEGADTQYF	TGTGCCAGCCAGGAGGGAGCAGATACGCAGTATTTT
TRBV10-3	TRBJ2-3	many	-	CAITRDTTDTQYF	TGTGCCATCACCCGGGACACAACAGATACGCAGTATTTT
TRBV29-1	TRBJ2-5	few	-	CSVRGDRRETQYF	TGCAGCGTCCGGGGGGACAGGAGGGAGACCCAGTACTTC
TRBV29-1	TRBJ2-7	few	TRBD1	CSVEGQGTSYEQYF	TGCAGCGTTGAAGGACAGGGGACATCCTACGAGCAGTACTTC
TRBV3-1	TRBJ1-2	-	-	CASSHWGRDGYTF	TGTGCCAGCAGCCATTGGGGGCGAGATGGCTACACCTTC
TRBV20-1	TRBJ2-5	few	-	CSAPNRLQETQYF	TGCAGTGCTCCCAACCGACTACAAGAGACCCAGTACTTC
TRBV25-1	TRBJ2-5	-	TRBD1	CASSERTGLQETQYF	TGTGCCAGCAGTGAACGGACAGGACTCCAAGAGACCCAGTACTTC
TRBV6-2/TRBV6-3	TRBJ2-7	-	-	CASTRSIRYEQYF	TGTGCCAGCACCCGATCAATCCGCTACGAGCAGTACTTC
TRBV10-1	TRBJ2-3	-	TRBD2	CASSESTGGKREGDTQYF	TGCGCCAGCAGTGAGTCGACGGGGGGGAAGCGGGAAGGAGATACGCAGTATTTT
TRBV6-5	TRBJ2-1	-	TRBD1	CASSSPGTGLNEQFF	TGTGCCAGCAGCTCCCCCGGGACAGGGTTGAATGAGCAGTTCTTC
TRBV27	TRBJ1-1	-	TRBD1	CASGQGATEAFF	TGTGCCAGCGGACAGGGGGCCACTGAAGCTTTCTTT
TRBV4-2	TRBJ1-4	few	-	CASSQDPGQYEKLFF	TGTGCCAGCAGCCAAGATCCCGGACAGTATGAAAAACTGTTTTTT
TRBV13	TRBJ2-3	-	TRBD2	CASSLGTSGRGNTDTQYF	TGTGCCAGCAGCTTAGGGACTAGCGGGAGAGGGAACACAGATACGCAGTATTTT
TRBV7-3	TRBJ2-7	-	TRBD2	CASSSVETSGSPLSYEQYF	TGTGCCAGCAGCTCCGTCGAAACTAGCGGGAGCCCTCTCTCCTACGAGCAGTACTTC
TRBV20-1	TRBJ2-2	-	TRBD1	CSATDRGNTGELFF	TGCAGTGCTACCGACAGGGGGAACACCGGGGAGCTGTTTTTT
TRBV5-1	TRBJ2-7	-	-	CASSGDPSYNEQYF	TGCGCCAGCAGCGGGGACCCCTCCTACAATGAGCAGTACTTC
TRBV12-5	TRBJ1-6	-	-	CASGAAANSPLHF	TGTGCTAGTGGAGCAGCGGCTAATTCACCCCTCCACTTT
TRBV7-9	TRBJ2-5	-	-	CASSFGTQKETQYF	TGTGCCAGCAGCTTTGGAACACAGAAAGAGACCCAGTACTTC
TRBV15	TRBJ2-7	-	TRBD1	CAASREGGSNSYEQYF	TGTGCCGCCAGCAGAGAAGGGGGCTCCAACTCCTACGAGCAGTACTTC
TRBV5-1	TRBJ2-7	-	-	CASSLAREYEQYF	TGCGCCAGCAGCTTAGCCAGGGAATACGAGCAGTACTTC
TRBV29-1	TRBJ2-7	-	TRBD2	CSVEETAGVGEQYF	TGCAGCGTTGAAGAGACAGCGGGAGTCGGCGAGCAGTACTTC
TRBV30	TRBJ1-2	few	-	CAWSVLGKNYGYTF	TGTGCCTGGAGTGTATTGGGCAAGAACTATGGCTACACCTTC
TRBV28	TRBJ2-7	-	-	CATNGVSSYEQYF	TGTGCCACCAATGGGGTTAGCTCCTACGAGCAGTACTTC
TRBV20-1	TRBJ1-2	-	-	CSASRGFNYGYTF	TGCAGTGCTTCCAGGGGTTTTAACTATGGCTACACCTTC
TRBV11-2	TRBJ2-7	-	-	CASGGTFGQASYEQYF	TGTGCCAGCGGGGGGACGTTCGGACAGGCGTCCTACGAGCAGTACTTC
TRBV7-9	TRBJ2-7	-	-	CASSLEARSSYEQYF	TGTGCCAGCAGCTTAGAGGCCAGGAGTAGCTACGAGCAGTACTTC
TRBV2	TRBJ2-1	-	-	CASGGWYHNEQFF	TGTGCCAGCGGGGGATGGTACCACAATGAGCAGTTCTTC
TRBV12-3/TRBV12-4	TRBJ2-1	few	TRBD2	CASTPGLAGVNEQFF	TGTGCCAGCACCCCGGGACTAGCGGGAGTTAATGAGCAGTTCTTC
TRBV7-6	TRBJ1-1	-	-	CASSLSGHLVGPNTEAFF	TGTGCCAGCAGCTTAAGTGGCCACTTAGTTGGACCGAACACTGAAGCTTTCTTT
TRBV6-5	TRBJ2-7	few	TRBD1	CASSYSGQGAREQYF	TGTGCCAGCAGTTACTCTGGACAGGGGGCTCGCGAGCAGTACTTC
TRBV20-1	TRBJ2-1	-	TRBD2	CSATHRGLAGVGDEQFF	TGCAGTGCCACCCACCGAGGACTAGCGGGAGTCGGGGATGAGCAGTTCTTC
TRBV11-3	TRBJ1-1	-	-	CASSWGLRPTEAFF	TGTGCCAGCAGCTGGGGCCTCCGGCCCACTGAAGCTTTCTTT
TRBV6-5	TRBJ2-3	few	-	CASSYGGGVRDTQYF	TGTGCCAGCAGTTACGGCGGGGGCGTACGGGATACGCAGTATTTT
TRBV28	TRBJ2-7	few	TRBD2	CASSSLAGEAPYEQYF	TGTGCCAGCAGTTCGCTAGCGGGAGAAGCCCCATACGAGCAGTACTTC
TRBV11-2	TRBJ1-2	-	-	CSSSLALEGIRNGYTF	TGTTCCAGCAGCTTGGCGTTAGAGGGTATCCGGAATGGCTACACCTTC
TRBV4-1	TRBJ2-7	-	TRBD2	CASSQGLLYGLYF	TGCGCCAGCAGCCAGGGACTACTCTACGGTCTGTACTTC
TRBV12-5	TRBJ2-5	-	-	CASGLGEVPPPRETQYF	TGTGCTAGTGGCCTGGGAGAGGTTCCCCCCCCTCGGGAGACCCAGTACTTC